This T cell receptor beta chain stems from a study of blood T cell repertoires in COVID-19. As for the study in general: Italy, Spain and the United States were the sources of the convalescent and acute COVID-19 samples. From T cells, B-cell-depleted T cells, or PBMCs came the material, which was cDNA or gDNA.

The germline V gene encodes CDR1 SGHDT and CDR2 YYEEEE. The ends lost 4 bases at V and 4 bases at J; junction bases unmatched: 10. This CDR3 has 16 residues. Patients at the Seattle site were enrolled during active infection and followed longitudinally. In the authors' methods: Cell counts per sample came from amplifying reference gene primers. Method: immunoSEQ multiplex PCR; TCRdb's copy keeps in-frame clones and lacks some. Clone size and V and J calls were adopted from that table, with D and trimming inferred from the DNA. There are about 150,000 clones in the sample; roughly 85% occur only once, and 7% to 10% lies in the top ten.

This clonotype was sampled from a woman aged 55-75 years with COVID-19, enrolled during active disease. Sequencing input: peripheral blood. The chain uses TRBV5-6 and TRBJ1-4; 7 bases are a match to TRBD1. The CDR3 protein is CASSIRATGRNEKLFF. CDR3 bases: TGTGCCAGCAGCATACGCGCGACAGGGCGTAATGAAAAACTGTTTTTT.